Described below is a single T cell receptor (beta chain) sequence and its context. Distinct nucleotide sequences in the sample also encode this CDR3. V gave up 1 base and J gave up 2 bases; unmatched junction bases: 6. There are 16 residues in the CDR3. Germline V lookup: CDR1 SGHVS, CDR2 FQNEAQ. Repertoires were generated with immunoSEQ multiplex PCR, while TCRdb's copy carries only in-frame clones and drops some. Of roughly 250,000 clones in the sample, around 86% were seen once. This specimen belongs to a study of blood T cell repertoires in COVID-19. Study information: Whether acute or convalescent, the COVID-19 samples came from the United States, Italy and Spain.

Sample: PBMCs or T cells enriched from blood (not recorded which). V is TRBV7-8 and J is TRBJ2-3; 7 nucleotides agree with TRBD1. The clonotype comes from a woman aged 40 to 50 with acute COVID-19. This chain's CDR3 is CASSLVSGQDTDTQYF. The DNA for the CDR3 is TGTGCCAGCAGCTTAGTTTCTGGACAGGACACAGATACGCAGTATTTT.